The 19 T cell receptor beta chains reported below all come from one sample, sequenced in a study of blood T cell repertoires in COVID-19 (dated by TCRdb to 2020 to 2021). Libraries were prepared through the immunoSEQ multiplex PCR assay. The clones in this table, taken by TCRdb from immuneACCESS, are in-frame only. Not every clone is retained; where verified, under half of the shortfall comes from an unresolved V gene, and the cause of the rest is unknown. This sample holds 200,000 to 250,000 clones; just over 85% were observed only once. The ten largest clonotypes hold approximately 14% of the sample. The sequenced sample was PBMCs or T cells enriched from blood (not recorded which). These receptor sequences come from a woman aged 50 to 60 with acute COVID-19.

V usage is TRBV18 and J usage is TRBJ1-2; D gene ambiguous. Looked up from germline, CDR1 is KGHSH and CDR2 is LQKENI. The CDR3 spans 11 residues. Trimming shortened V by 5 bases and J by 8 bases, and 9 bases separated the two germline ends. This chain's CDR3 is CASSNVRGYTF. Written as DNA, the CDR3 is TGTGCCAGCTCAAATGTCAGGGGCTACACCTTC.

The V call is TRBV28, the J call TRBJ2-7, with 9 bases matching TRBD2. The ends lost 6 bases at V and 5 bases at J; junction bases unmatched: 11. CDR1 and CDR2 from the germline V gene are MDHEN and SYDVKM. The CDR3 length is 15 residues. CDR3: CASSIPGLADNEQYF. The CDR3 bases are TGTGCCAGCAGCATTCCGGGACTAGCTGACAACGAGCAGTACTTC.

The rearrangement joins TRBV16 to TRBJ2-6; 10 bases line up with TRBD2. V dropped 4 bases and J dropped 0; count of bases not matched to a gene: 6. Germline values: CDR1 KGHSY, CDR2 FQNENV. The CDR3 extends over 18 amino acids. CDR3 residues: CASSPLAGRISGANVLTF. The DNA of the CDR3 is TGTGCCAGCAGCCCACTAGCGGGAAGGATCTCTGGGGCCAACGTCCTGACTTTC.

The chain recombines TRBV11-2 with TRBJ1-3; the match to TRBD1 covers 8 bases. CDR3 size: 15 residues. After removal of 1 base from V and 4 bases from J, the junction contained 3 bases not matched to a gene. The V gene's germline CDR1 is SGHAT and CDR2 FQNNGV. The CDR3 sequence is CASSLAGGAGNTIYF. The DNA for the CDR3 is TGTGCCAGCAGCTTAGCAGGGGGCGCAGGAAACACCATATATTTT.

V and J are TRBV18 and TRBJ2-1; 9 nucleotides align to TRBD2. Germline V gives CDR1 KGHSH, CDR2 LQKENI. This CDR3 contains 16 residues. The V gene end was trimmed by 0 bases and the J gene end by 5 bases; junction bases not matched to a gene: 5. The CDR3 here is CASSPPSLAGNNEQFF. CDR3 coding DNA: TGTGCCAGCTCACCACCGAGTCTAGCGGGAAACAATGAGCAGTTCTTC.

DNA of the CDR3: TGTGCCAGCAGCTTGGACGCGGGAGGGCCATACAATGAGCAGTTCTTC. Translated, it gives CASSLDAGGPYNEQFF. This chain links TRBV5-4 with TRBJ2-1; the match to TRBD2 covers 9 bases. Looked up from germline, CDR1 is SGHNT and CDR2 is YYREEE (reference sequence). V dropped 0 bases and J dropped 4; count of bases not matched to a gene: 5. There are 16 residues in the CDR3.

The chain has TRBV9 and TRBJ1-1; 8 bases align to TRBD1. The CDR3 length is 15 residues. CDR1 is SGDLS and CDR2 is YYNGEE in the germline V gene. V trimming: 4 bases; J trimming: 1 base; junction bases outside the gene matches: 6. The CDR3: CASSPKTGANTEAFF. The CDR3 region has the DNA TGTGCCAGCAGCCCCAAGACAGGGGCGAACACTGAAGCTTTCTTT.

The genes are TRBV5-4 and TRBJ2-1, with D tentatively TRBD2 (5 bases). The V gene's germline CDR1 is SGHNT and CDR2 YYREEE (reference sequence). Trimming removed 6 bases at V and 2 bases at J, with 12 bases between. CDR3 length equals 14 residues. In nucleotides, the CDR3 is TGTGCCAGCAACACCCCTAGCACCTACAATGAGCAGTTCTTC. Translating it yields CASNTPSTYNEQFF.

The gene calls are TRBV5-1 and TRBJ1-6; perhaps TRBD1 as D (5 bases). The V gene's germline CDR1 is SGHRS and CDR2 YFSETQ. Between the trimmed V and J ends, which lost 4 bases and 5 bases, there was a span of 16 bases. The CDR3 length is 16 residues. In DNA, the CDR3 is TGCGCCAGCAGCCCCTCACCTGGACAAAATAATTCACCCCTCCACTTT. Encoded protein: CASSPSPGQNNSPLHF.

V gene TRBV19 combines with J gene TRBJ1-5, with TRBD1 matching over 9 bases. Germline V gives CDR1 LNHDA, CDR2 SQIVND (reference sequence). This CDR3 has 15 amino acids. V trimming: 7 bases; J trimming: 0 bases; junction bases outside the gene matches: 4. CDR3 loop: CASTGQGHSNQPQHF. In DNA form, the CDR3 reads TGTGCCAGTACGGGACAGGGCCATAGCAATCAGCCCCAGCATTTT.

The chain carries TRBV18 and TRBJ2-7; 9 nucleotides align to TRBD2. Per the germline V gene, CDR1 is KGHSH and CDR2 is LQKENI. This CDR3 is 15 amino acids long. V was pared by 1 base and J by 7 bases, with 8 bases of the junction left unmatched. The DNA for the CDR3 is TGTGCCAGCTCACCACTAGCGGGAGCCTCGGGGGAGCAGTACTTC. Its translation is CASSPLAGASGEQYF.

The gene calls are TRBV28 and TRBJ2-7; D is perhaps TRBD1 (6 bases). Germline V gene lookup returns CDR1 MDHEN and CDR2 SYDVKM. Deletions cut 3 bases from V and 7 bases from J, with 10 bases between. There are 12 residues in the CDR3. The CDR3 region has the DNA TGTGCCAGCAGTTTGAACAGGGTTGAGCAGTACTTC. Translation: CASSLNRVEQYF.

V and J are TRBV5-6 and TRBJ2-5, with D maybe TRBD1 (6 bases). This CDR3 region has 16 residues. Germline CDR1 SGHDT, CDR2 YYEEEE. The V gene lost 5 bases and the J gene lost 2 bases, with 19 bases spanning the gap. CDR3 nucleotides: TGTGCCAGCAGAATGCGACAGGCAACCTTACAAGAGACCCAGTACTTC. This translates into CASRMRQATLQETQYF.

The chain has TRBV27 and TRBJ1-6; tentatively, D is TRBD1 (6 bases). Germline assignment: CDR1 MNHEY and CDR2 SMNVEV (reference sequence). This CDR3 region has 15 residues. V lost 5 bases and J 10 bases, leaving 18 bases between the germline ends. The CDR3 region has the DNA TGTGCCAGCAGTCCAATCGGGGGGCGGGGATCACCCCTCCACTTT. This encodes CASSPIGGRGSPLHF.

The CDR3 coding sequence is TGTGCCAGCTCACCAAGGACAGGGGTCTATGGCTACACCTTC. Translating it yields CASSPRTGVYGYTF. The J gene is TRBJ1-2, the V gene TRBV18; 9 nucleotides agree with TRBD1. This CDR3 region has 14 residues. V shed 2 bases and J 4 bases; nucleotides not matched to a gene: 2. Per germline, CDR1 KGHSH and CDR2 LQKENI.

The CDR3 is CASSPASDRVGNQPQHF. CDR3 sequence (DNA): TGTGCCAGCAGCCCCGCCTCGGACAGGGTGGGCAATCAGCCCCAGCATTTT. J is TRBJ1-5 and V is TRBV7-8, with 8 nucleotides matching TRBD1. This CDR3 has 17 residues. Per the germline V gene, CDR1 is SGHVS and CDR2 is FQNEAQ. V dropped 5 bases and J dropped 2; count of bases not matched to a gene: 11.

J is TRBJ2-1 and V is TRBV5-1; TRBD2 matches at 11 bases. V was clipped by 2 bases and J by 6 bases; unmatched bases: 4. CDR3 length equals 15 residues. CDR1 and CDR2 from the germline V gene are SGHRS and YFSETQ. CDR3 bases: TGCGCCAGCAGCTTTAGCGGGAGGGCCACCAATGAGCAGTTCTTC. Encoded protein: CASSFSGRATNEQFF. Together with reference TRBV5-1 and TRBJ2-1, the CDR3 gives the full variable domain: KAGVTQTPRYLIKTRGQQVTLSCSPISGHRSVSWYQQTPGQGLQFLFEYFSETQRNKGNFPGRFSGRQFSNSRSEMNVSTLELGDSALYLCASSFSGRATNEQFFGPGTRLTVL.

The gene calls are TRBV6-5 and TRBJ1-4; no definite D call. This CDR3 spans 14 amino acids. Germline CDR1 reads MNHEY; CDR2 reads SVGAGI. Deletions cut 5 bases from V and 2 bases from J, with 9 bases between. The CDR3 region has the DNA TGTGCCAGCAGTCAACGGAGGACTAATGAAAAACTGTTTTTT. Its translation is CASSQRRTNEKLFF.

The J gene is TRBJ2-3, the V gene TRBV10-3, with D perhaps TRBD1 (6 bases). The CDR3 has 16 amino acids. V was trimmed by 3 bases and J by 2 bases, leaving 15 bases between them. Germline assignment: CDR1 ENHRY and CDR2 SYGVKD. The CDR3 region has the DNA TGTGCCATCAGTGACTCAGGGGTCTTGAACACAGATACGCAGTATTTT. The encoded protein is CAISDSGVLNTDTQYF.